This is a list of T cell receptor beta chains from one sample in a study of immune evolution from preneoplasia to lung adenocarcinoma. Sequencing was performed with immunoSEQ multiplex PCR; in TCRdb, only in-frame clones are kept and a portion is missing. The data hold 25,000 or so clones, with around 74% observed a single time. The sequencing sample was made of FFPE invasive lung adenocarcinoma tissue. These receptors originate from a person between 55 and 69 years old with invasive lung adenocarcinoma. Some clones in this sample may be carry-over from other donors' samples. Both conserved end residues are part of each CDR3. The D gene is left open where the match is weak. Part of the rows lack a size; the others show once, few, many or a class for expanded clones.

d_call	clone_size	v_call	j_call	cdr3_nt	cdr3_aa
-	-	TRBV2	TRBJ2-7	TGTGCCAGCGTAGGGATGGGCGGGAACGAGCAGTACTTC	CASVGMGGNEQYF
TRBD1	-	TRBV7-3	TRBJ1-5	TGTGCCAGCAGCTTAGCGGACAGGGACAATCAGCCCCAGCATTTT	CASSLADRDNQPQHF
-	-	TRBV5-4	TRBJ2-3	TGTGCCAGCAGCTTGGACCAGCGGATCACAGATACGCAGTATTTT	CASSLDQRITDTQYF
-	-	TRBV5-2	TRBJ2-7	TGTGCCAGCAGCCAAGATCGGTCGAGCTCCTACGAGCAGTACTTC	CASSQDRSSSYEQYF
-	-	TRBV30	TRBJ2-7	TGTGCCTCCGGGAGAGCTAACGAGCAGTACTTC	CASGRANEQYF
-	-	TRBV19	TRBJ1-4	TGTGCCAGTAGTATGTGGGGGGCTAATGAAAAACTGTTTTTT	CASSMWGANEKLFF
-	once	TRBV5-1	TRBJ2-1	TGCGCCAGCAGCTTGGGCGATTACAATGAGCAGTTCTTC	CASSLGDYNEQFF
TRBD1	-	TRBV5-6	TRBJ2-3	TGTGCCAGCGCGGTGTGGGACAGACGCACAGATACGCAGTATTTT	CASAVWDRRTDTQYF
TRBD2	-	TRBV6-1	TRBJ2-5	TGTGCCAGCAGGAGCGGGAGCACGGAAGAGACCCAGTACTTC	CASRSGSTEETQYF
TRBD1	-	TRBV18	TRBJ2-6	TGTGCCAGCTCACCACAAACCACAGGGGGCACCTATCCCAACGTCCTGACTTTC	CASSPQTTGGTYPNVLTF
-	-	TRBV5-5	TRBJ2-5	TGTGCCAGCAGCCAAGAAGAAGGACAAGTAGCCCAGTACTTC	CASSQEEGQVAQYF
-	-	TRBV18	TRBJ2-7	TGTGCCAGCTCACCCCAGCCGAGTGCGACCTACGAGCAGTACTTC	CASSPQPSATYEQYF
-	-	TRBV6-1	TRBJ2-2	TGTGCCAGCACTAGTCAGGGGAGCACCGGGGAGCTGTTTTTT	CASTSQGSTGELFF
-	-	TRBV6-5	TRBJ2-4	TGTGCCAGCAGTCCCCCCGGAGGGTTAGGAGACATTCAGTACTTC	CASSPPGGLGDIQYF
TRBD2	-	TRBV7-2	TRBJ2-5	TGTGCCAGCAGCTTAACTAGCGGGAGTGAGACCCAGTACTTC	CASSLTSGSETQYF
TRBD1	few	TRBV19	TRBJ1-5	TGTGCCAGTAGTCCCGGACAGGTTCAGCCCCAGCATTTT	CASSPGQVQPQHF
-	few	TRBV5-4	TRBJ2-5	TGTGCCAGCAGCTTGGACAGGAAAGAGACCCAGTACTTC	CASSLDRKETQYF
-	-	TRBV6-5	TRBJ1-1	TGTGCCAGCAGTTACTCATCAGGGAAGTTCTGGACTGAAGCTTTCTTT	CASSYSSGKFWTEAFF
-	-	TRBV7-9	TRBJ2-1	TGTGCCAGCAGCTTAAGTTCGTTGAGCTCCTACAATGAGCAGTTCTTC	CASSLSSLSSYNEQFF
TRBD1	-	TRBV18	TRBJ1-5	TGTGCCAGCTCAGGGCGGGACAGCATCAATCAGCCCCAGCATTTT	CASSGRDSINQPQHF
TRBD2	few	TRBV18	TRBJ2-7	TGTGCCAGCTCACCACAGGGAGGGAACGAGCAGTACTTC	CASSPQGGNEQYF
TRBD2	-	TRBV6-5	TRBJ2-1	TGTGCCAGCAGTTACCCGTCTAGCGGGAGAGGCTATGAGCAGTTCTTC	CASSYPSSGRGYEQFF
-	few	TRBV5-1	TRBJ2-2	TGCGCCAGCAGATTTGCCTTGGGTAGCACCGGGGAGCTGTTTTTT	CASRFALGSTGELFF
-	once	TRBV9	TRBJ2-3	TGTGCCAGCAGCGGGGCAGATACGCAGTATTTT	CASSGADTQYF
-	-	TRBV29-1	TRBJ1-3	TGCAGCTGGACACATGGAAACACCATATATTTT	CSWTHGNTIYF
-	-	TRBV7-2	TRBJ2-3	TGTGCCAGCAGCCGCCGGGAAGGCGCGCAGTATTTT	CASSRREGAQYF
-	-	TRBV14	TRBJ2-2	TGTGCCAGCAGCCAAGCCCGGCCTTTTGTGGGCGGGGAGCTGTTTTTT	CASSQARPFVGGELFF
-	medium-sized	TRBV27	TRBJ2-2	TGTGCCAGCAGTCGCTTCGGGACCACAGCCCCCGGGGAGCTGTTTTTT	CASSRFGTTAPGELFF
TRBD1	-	TRBV6-1	TRBJ2-7	TGTGCCAGCAGTAACAGGGGAATTAGCGACGAGCAGTACTTC	CASSNRGISDEQYF
-	-	TRBV30	TRBJ2-7	TGTGCCTTTAGCCGAGTCGGGTACGAGCAGTACTTC	CAFSRVGYEQYF
TRBD1	-	TRBV6-5	TRBJ1-1	TGTGCCACCTTCTACAGGGGCACTGAAGCTTTCTTT	CATFYRGTEAFF
-	-	TRBV7-9	TRBJ1-5	TGTGCCAGCAGCTTAGGAAGGACGGGCAATCAGCCCCAGCATTTT	CASSLGRTGNQPQHF
TRBD2	-	TRBV28	TRBJ2-7	TGTGCCAGCAGCCGTTTGGGGACTAGCTTACGCGAGCAGTACTTC	CASSRLGTSLREQYF
TRBD2	-	TRBV25-1	TRBJ2-2	TGTGCCAGTCGGGGACTAGCCGGGAACACCGGGGAGCTGTTTTTT	CASRGLAGNTGELFF
-	once	TRBV5-1	TRBJ2-5	TGCGCCAGCAGCTTGGTCTTGAACAGGCAAGAGACCCAGTACTTC	CASSLVLNRQETQYF
-	-	TRBV19	TRBJ1-3	TGTGCCAGTAGTACTCGTCACAGGGAGGCCGGAAACACCATATATTTT	CASSTRHREAGNTIYF
TRBD2	-	TRBV2	TRBJ2-2	TGTGCCAGCAGGGGGGGACTAGCGGGGCTCACCGGGGAGCTGTTTTTT	CASRGGLAGLTGELFF
-	once	TRBV2	TRBJ1-2	TGTGCCAGCACCGGGGGTTCTTCGTATGGCTACACCTTC	CASTGGSSYGYTF
-	-	TRBV14	TRBJ1-4	TGTGCCAGCAGCCTAGGACAGCGCGAAAAACTGTTTTTT	CASSLGQREKLFF
TRBD1	-	TRBV30	TRBJ2-2	TGTGCCTGGACTATGGCCGGGACAGAGAACACCGGGGAGCTGTTTTTT	CAWTMAGTENTGELFF
-	-	TRBV18	TRBJ2-7	TGTGCCAGCTCACCAGAAGGGGACGAGCAGTACTTC	CASSPEGDEQYF
TRBD2	-	TRBV11-3	TRBJ2-1	TGTGCCAGCAGCTTAGAGCGGGAGTTAAATGAGCAGTTCTTC	CASSLERELNEQFF
-	-	TRBV21-1	TRBJ2-7	TGTGCCAGCAGCGAGGGGCCCAGGGCGTCCTACGAGCAGTACTTC	CASSEGPRASYEQYF
-	-	TRBV29-1	TRBJ1-1	TGCAGCGTTCAAACCCTAGCCATGAACACTGAAGCTTTCTTT	CSVQTLAMNTEAFF
-	-	TRBV14	TRBJ2-5	TGTGCCAGCAGCGAACAGGACCAAGAGATCCAGTACTTC	CASSEQDQEIQYF
-	-	TRBV19	TRBJ1-1	TGTGCCAGTAGTAAAACAGGGCGCACTGAAGCTTTCTTT	CASSKTGRTEAFF